Described below is a single T cell receptor beta chain sequence and its context. The sample is drawn from a study of shared clonotypes between healthy human individuals. Sequencing was performed with immunoSEQ multiplex PCR; in TCRdb, only in-frame clones are kept and a portion is missing. The repertoire holds under 2.5 million clones, with around 93% as singletons. The germline V gene encodes CDR1 MDHEN and CDR2 SYDVKM. V shed 2 bases and J shed 7 bases, with 12 bases lying between them. This CDR3 spans 14 amino acids. Specimen: naive CD4+ T cells from PBMCs. Subset in this sample: CD45RA+ positively selected. The chain uses TRBV28 and TRBJ1-5; no clear D. The sequence was collected from a man in his late teens or twenties in good health. Some clones in this sample may be carry-over from other donors' samples. Here the CDR3 reads CASSLPRQDQPQHF. DNA of the CDR3: TGTGCCAGCAGTTTACCCCGTCAAGACCAGCCCCAGCATTTT.